This T cell receptor (beta chain) was observed in a study of blood T cell repertoires in COVID-19. CDR3 length equals 16 residues. V lost 2 bases and J lost 3, with 15 bases in between. The germline V gene encodes CDR1 SGHNT and CDR2 YYREEE (reference sequence). This table comes from immunoSEQ multiplex PCR, and its TCRdb copy is limited to in-frame clones, with some not included. The data hold about 100,000 clones, with about 89% observed a single time. The clonotype comes from a man between 60 and 70 years old with acute or convalescent COVID-19. The rearrangement joins TRBV5-4 to TRBJ2-1; D is perhaps TRBD2 (6 bases). Sequencing was performed on peripheral blood. Written as DNA, the CDR3 is TGTGCCAGCAGCTTCCCCTACGGGGGTCACTACAATGAGCAGTTCTTC. It translates to CASSFPYGGHYNEQFF.